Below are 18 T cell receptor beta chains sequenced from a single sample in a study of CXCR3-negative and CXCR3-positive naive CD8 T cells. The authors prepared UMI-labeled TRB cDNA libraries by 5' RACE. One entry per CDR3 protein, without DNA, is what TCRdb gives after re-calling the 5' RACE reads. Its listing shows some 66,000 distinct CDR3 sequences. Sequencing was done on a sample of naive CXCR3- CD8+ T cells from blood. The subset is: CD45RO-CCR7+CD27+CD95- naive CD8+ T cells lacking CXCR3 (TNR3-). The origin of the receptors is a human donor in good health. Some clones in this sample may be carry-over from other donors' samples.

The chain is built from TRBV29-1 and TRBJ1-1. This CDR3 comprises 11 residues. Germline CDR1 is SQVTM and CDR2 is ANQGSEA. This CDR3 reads CSVGSNTEAFF.

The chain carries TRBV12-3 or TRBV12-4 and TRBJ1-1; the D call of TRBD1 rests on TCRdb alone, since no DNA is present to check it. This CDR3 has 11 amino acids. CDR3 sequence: CASSSGIWPFF.

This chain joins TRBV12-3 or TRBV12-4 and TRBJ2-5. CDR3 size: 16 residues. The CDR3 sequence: CASSLTRVRYQETQYF.

The CDR3 loop reads CSVERSVAGSPGELFF. The chain couples TRBV29-1 to TRBJ2-2; TCRdb selects TRBD2, and the lack of DNA leaves this call unchecked. The germline V gene encodes CDR1 SQVTM and CDR2 ANQGSEA. The CDR3 is made up of 16 amino acids.

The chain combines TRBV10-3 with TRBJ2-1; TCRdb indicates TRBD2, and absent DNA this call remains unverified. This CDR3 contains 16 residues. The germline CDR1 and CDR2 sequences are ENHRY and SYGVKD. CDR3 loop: CAISESGTSGYNEQFF.

CDR3 sequence: CASSPRTPYGYTF. V is TRBV28 and J is TRBJ1-2; TCRdb gives TRBD1 as the D gene, but with no DNA this cannot be confirmed. Looked up from germline, CDR1 is MDHEN and CDR2 is SYDVKM. This CDR3 is built from 13 residues.

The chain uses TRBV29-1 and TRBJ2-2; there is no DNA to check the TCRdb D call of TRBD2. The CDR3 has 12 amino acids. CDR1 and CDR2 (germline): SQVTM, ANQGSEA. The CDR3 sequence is CSVVGRAGELFF.

The CDR3 sequence: CSARSELSRGDTQYF. The chain uses TRBV20-1 and TRBJ2-3. Germline lookup yields CDR1 DFQATT and CDR2 SNEGSKA (reference sequence). CDR3 length: 15 residues.

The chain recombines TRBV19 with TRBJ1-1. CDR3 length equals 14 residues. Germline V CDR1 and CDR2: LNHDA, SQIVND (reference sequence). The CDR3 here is CASSITDLNTEAFF.

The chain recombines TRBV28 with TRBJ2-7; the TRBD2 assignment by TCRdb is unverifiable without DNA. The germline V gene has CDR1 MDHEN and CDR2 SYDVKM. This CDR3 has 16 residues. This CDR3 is CASSFFSSGGSYEQYF.

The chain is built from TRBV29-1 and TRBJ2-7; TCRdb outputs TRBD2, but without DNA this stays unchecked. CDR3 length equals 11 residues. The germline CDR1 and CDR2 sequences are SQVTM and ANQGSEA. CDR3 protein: CSVDTGGEQYF.

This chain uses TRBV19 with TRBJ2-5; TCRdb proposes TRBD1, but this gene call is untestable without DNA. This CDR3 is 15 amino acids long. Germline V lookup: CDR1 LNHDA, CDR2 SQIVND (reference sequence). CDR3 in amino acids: CASSLRTTGTETQYF.

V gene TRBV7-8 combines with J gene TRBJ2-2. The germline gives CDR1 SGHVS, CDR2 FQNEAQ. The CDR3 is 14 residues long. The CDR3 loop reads CASSLTGNTGELFF.

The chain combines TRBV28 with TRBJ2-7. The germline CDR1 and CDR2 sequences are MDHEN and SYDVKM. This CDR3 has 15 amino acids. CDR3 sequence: CASSLWRLGSYEQYF.

CDR3 sequence reads: CASRGQGPYNEQFF. The chain uses TRBV12-3 or TRBV12-4 and TRBJ2-1; as DNA is missing, the TRBD1 call by TCRdb cannot be tested. There are 14 residues in the CDR3.

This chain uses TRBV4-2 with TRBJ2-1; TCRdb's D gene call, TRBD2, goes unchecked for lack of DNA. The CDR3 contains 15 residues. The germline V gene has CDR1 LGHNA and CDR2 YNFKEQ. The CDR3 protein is CASSRTSGGANEQFF.

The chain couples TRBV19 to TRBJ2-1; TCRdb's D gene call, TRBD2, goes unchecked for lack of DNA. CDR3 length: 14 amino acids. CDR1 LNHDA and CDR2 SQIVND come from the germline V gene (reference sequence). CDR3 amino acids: CASSMFGLGDEQFF.

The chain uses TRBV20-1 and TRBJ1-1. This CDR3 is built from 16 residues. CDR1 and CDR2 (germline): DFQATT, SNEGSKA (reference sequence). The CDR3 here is CSARVKGVLLNTEAFF.